What follows describes a single T cell receptor (beta chain). The sample is drawn from a study of blood T cell repertoires in COVID-19. Original methodology: Researchers report that nucleated cell counts were estimated from reference gene primer amplification. Produced via immunoSEQ multiplex PCR; TCRdb's table is partial and in-frame only. The V and J calls and the clone size are those of that table, but D and trimming were determined from the DNA. The sample consists of approximately 310,000 clones, 85% of them appearing once. Participants, roughly 18 to 90 years old, spanned approximately 25 US areas. Cohort placement rested on clinical history that participants reported themselves. Exposed enrollees had met someone with a PCR-confirmed or clinician-diagnosed COVID-19 case at some point within the 2 weeks before study entry. V lost 1 base and J 7 bases, leaving 10 bases between the germline ends. Germline CDR1 and CDR2: SEHNR and FQNEAQ (reference sequence). This CDR3 is 13 amino acids long.

The rearrangement joins TRBV7-9 to TRBJ1-1; maybe TRBD1 (5 bases). Sequenced material: PBMCs or T cells enriched from blood (not recorded which). The receptor was isolated from a woman aged 25 to 45 who had been exposed to COVID-19. This chain's CDR3 is CASSLVTGGEAFF. In nucleotides, the CDR3 is TGTGCCAGCAGCTTAGTCACAGGCGGTGAAGCTTTCTTT. The full variable domain, in which reference TRBV7-9 and TRBJ1-1 provide the parts outside the CDR3, is DTGVSQNPRHKITKRGQNVTFRCDPISEHNRLYWYRQTLGQGPEFLTYFQNEAQLEKSRLLSDRFSAERPKGSFSTLEIQRTEQGDSAMYLCASSLVTGGEAFFGQGTRLTVV.